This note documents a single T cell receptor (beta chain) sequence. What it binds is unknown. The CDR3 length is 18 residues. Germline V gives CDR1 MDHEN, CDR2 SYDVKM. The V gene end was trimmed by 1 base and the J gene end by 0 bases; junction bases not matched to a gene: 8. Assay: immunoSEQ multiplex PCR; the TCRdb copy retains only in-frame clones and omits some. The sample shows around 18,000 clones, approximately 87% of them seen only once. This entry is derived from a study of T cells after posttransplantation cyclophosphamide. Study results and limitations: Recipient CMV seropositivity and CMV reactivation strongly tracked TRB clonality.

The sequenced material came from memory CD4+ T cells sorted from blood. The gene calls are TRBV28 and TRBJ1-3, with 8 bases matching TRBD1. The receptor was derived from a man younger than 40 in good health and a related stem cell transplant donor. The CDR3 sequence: CASSLSGDRLSSGNTIYF. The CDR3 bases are TGTGCCAGCAGTTTATCGGGGGACAGGTTGTCCTCTGGAAACACCATATATTTT.